Below, 29 T cell receptor beta chains from the same sample are listed, as sequenced in a study of shared clonotypes between healthy human individuals. Assay used: immunoSEQ multiplex PCR; TCRdb lists only in-frame clones, some missing. The sample records some 2,500,000 clones, 85% to 95% being singletons. Material: naive CD4+ T cells from PBMCs. Stated subset: CD45RA+ positively selected. The source of these receptors is a man aged 18 to 29 in good health. Some clones in this sample may be carry-over from other donors' samples.

The chain links TRBV30 to TRBJ1-2; 7 bases fit TRBD1. Germline values: CDR1 GTSNPN, CDR2 SVGIG (reference sequence). The CDR3 length is 14 residues. J gave up 5 bases and V 1 base, and 7 bases lay outside the gene matches. CDR3 amino acids: CAWSAWTGEYGYTF. In DNA form, the CDR3 reads TGTGCCTGGAGTGCCTGGACAGGAGAATATGGCTACACCTTC.

The rearrangement uses TRBV2 and TRBJ2-5; TRBD1 agrees at 8 bases. The J call may not be correct, given that the DNA end is closer to TRBJ2-7. The CDR3 extends over 15 amino acids. Germline loops: CDR1 SNHLY, CDR2 FYNNEI. The CDR3 spells CASRAGQVSSYEQYF. CDR3 bases: TGTGCCAGCAGGGCGGGACAGGTGAGCTCCTACGAGCAGTACTTC.

The chain employs TRBV28 and TRBJ2-1; 10 nucleotides line up with TRBD2. Germline trimming cut 5 bases from V and 8 bases from J; bases unmatched to any gene: 9. There are 15 residues in the CDR3. Germline V gene data show CDR1 as MDHEN and CDR2 as SYDVKM. In DNA form, the CDR3 reads TGTGCCAGCAGTAGGACTAGCGGCTTCAGGGATGAGCAGTTCTTC. It specifies CASSRTSGFRDEQFF.

V gene TRBV14 combines with J gene TRBJ1-5; weak D call: TRBD1 (5 bases). The CDR3 loop spans 12 amino acids. Germline V gives CDR1 SGHDN, CDR2 FVKESK. The V end lost 0 bases, the J end lost 13 bases, and 10 bases lay between the germline ends. The CDR3 nucleotides read TGTGCCAGCAGCCAAGACCGGGGCCGTCAGCATTTT. Protein: CASSQDRGRQHF.

The chain is built from TRBV6-6 and TRBJ2-3; 7 nucleotides agree with TRBD1. Losses at the gene ends were 5 bases for V and 4 bases for J; bases not matched to a gene: 6. This CDR3 comprises 14 residues. The V gene's germline CDR1 is MNHNY and CDR2 SVGAGI (reference sequence). CDR3: CASSLGGDADTQYF. In nucleotides, the CDR3 is TGTGCCAGCAGTCTAGGGGGCGACGCAGATACGCAGTATTTT.

CDR3 coding DNA: TGCGCCAGCAGAAAAGCAGGGGCCGCTGATGAAAAACTGTTTTTT. It codes for CASRKAGAADEKLFF. The V and J genes are TRBV5-1 and TRBJ1-4; TRBD1 is a possible D gene (6 bases). Germline CDR1 reads SGHRS; CDR2 reads YFSETQ. V lost 5 bases and J 6 bases, leaving 17 bases between the germline ends. The CDR3 consists of 15 residues.

The J gene is TRBJ1-1, the V gene TRBV27; TRBD1 is a possible D gene (5 bases). Trimming took off 4 bases at V and 2 bases at J, with 11 bases between the two ends. The CDR3 sequence is 14 residues long. Germline values: CDR1 MNHEY, CDR2 SMNVEV (reference sequence). The CDR3 is CASSSLRDNTEAFF. The CDR3 DNA is TGTGCCAGCAGTTCGCTCCGGGACAACACTGAAGCTTTCTTT.

The chain couples TRBV19 to TRBJ2-1; 12 bases are a match to TRBD1. The germline CDR1 and CDR2 sequences are LNHDA and SQIVND (reference sequence). The CDR3 runs to 15 residues. The J segment lost 6 bases and the V segment lost 5 bases, leaving 5 bases of the junction unmatched. CDR3: CASSGGQGARNEQFF. The CDR3, as DNA: TGTGCCAGTAGTGGGGGACAGGGGGCTCGCAATGAGCAGTTCTTC. The complete variable domain, with remaining parts taken from reference TRBV19 and TRBJ2-1, reads DGGITQSPKYLFRKEGQNVTLSCEQNLNHDAMYWYRQDPGQGLRLIYYSQIVNDFQKGDIAEGYSVSREKKESFPLTVTSAQKNPTAFYLCASSGGQGARNEQFFGPGTRLTVL.

Here the CDR3 reads CASSSRGRGVYGYTF. CDR3 DNA sequence: TGTGCCAGCAGTTCTCGAGGGCGGGGGGTCTATGGCTACACCTTC. This rearrangement joins TRBV28 to TRBJ1-2, with D possibly being TRBD1 (5 bases). Germline V gene sequence: CDR1 MDHEN, CDR2 SYDVKM. The CDR3 has 15 amino acids. Trimming left V 4 bases short and J 4 bases short, with 16 bases between.

V usage is TRBV28 and J usage is TRBJ2-5; D assignment may be TRBD1 or TRBD2 (5 bases each). Germline V lookup: CDR1 MDHEN, CDR2 SYDVKM. V was trimmed by 4 bases and J by 7 bases, leaving 7 bases between them. The CDR3 runs 11 residues. DNA for the CDR3: TGTGCCAGCAGTTGGGGGAGGACCCAGTACTTC. It translates to CASSWGRTQYF.

Points on this clone: Other DNA sequences from this sample encode an identical CDR3 as well. The chain is built from TRBV28 and TRBJ2-7, with D possibly being TRBD1 (7 bases). The germline gives CDR1 MDHEN, CDR2 SYDVKM. Trimming removed 6 bases at V and 1 base at J, with 10 bases between. The CDR3 covers 13 residues. The CDR3 DNA is TGTGCCAGCAGGGGGGGACAGTCCTACGAGCAGTACTTC. It encodes CASRGGQSYEQYF.

J is TRBJ2-3 and V is TRBV11-2; possible D gene TRBD1, 5 bases. This CDR3 is built from 15 residues. V shed 4 bases and J shed 0 bases, with 11 bases lying between them. Germline CDR1 is SGHAT and CDR2 is FQNNGV. The CDR3 sequence: CASSYYRSSTDTQYF. The CDR3 nucleotides read TGTGCCAGCAGCTACTACAGGTCTAGCACAGATACGCAGTATTTT.

This clone has a single count. This chain uses TRBV6-1 with TRBJ2-7; 8 nucleotides agree with TRBD1. The CDR3 runs to 15 residues. With V trimmed by 3 bases and J by 5 bases, 9 bases remained unmatched. Germline CDR1 MNHNS, CDR2 SASEGT. The CDR3 coding sequence is TGTGCCAGCAGTGACTCGAGACAGGGGACCCACGAGCAGTACTTC. This codes for CASSDSRQGTHEQYF.

In nucleotides, the CDR3 is TGTGCCAGCAGCTTCATCCACGAGCAGTACTTC. Encoded protein: CASSFIHEQYF. This chain links TRBV11-2 with TRBJ2-7, with no clear D. Germline loops: CDR1 SGHAT, CDR2 FQNNGV. V was pared by 3 bases and J by 5 bases, with 5 bases between. The CDR3 loop spans 11 amino acids. Drawing the rest from reference TRBV11-2 and TRBJ2-7, the complete variable domain is EAGVAQSPRYKIIEKRQSVAFWCNPISGHATLYWYQQILGQGPKLLIQFQNNGVVDDSQLPKDRFSAERLKGVDSTLKIQPAKLEDSAVYLCASSFIHEQYFGPGTRLTVT.

The J gene is TRBJ1-1, the V gene TRBV28, with D possibly matching TRBD1 (6 bases). The CDR3 has 13 amino acids. Germline loops: CDR1 MDHEN, CDR2 SYDVKM. V was trimmed by 4 bases and J by 9 bases, leaving 15 bases between them. Here the CDR3 DNA reads TGTGCCAGCAGTTCTAATCTAGGGGGAAAAGCTTTCTTT. Residues: CASSSNLGGKAFF.

This clone was found once. This chain joins TRBV5-1 and TRBJ1-3, with a weak D call TRBD1 (5 bases). The germline CDR1 and CDR2 sequences are SGHRS and YFSETQ. This CDR3 spans 16 amino acids. The ends were cut back, 2 bases at V and 1 base at J, with 13 bases in the middle. CDR3 sequence: CASSLLGAGSGNTIYF. In DNA form, the CDR3 reads TGCGCCAGCAGCTTATTAGGGGCCGGATCTGGAAACACCATATATTTT.

The chain combines TRBV7-2 with TRBJ1-2; no definite D call. Germline assignment: CDR1 SGHTA and CDR2 FQGNSA. Trimming stripped 3 bases from V and 7 bases from J, with 12 bases between. CDR3 length: 13 amino acids. This CDR3 reads CASSLGAPSGYTF. The CDR3 region has the DNA TGTGCCAGCAGCTTGGGAGCCCCTAGTGGCTACACCTTC.

This chain connects TRBV25-1 to TRBJ2-3; 7 positions agree with TRBD1. CDR3 length: 14 residues. The trim removed 3 bases at V and 4 bases at J, leaving 4 bases unmatched. Germline V gives CDR1 MGHDK, CDR2 SYGVNS. DNA for the CDR3: TGTGCCAGCAGTGATCACAGGGGATCAGATACGCAGTATTTT. This gives the protein CASSDHRGSDTQYF.

This chain joins TRBV7-3 and TRBJ2-1, with 7 bases lining up with TRBD1. Trimming removed 2 bases from V and 9 bases from J; junction bases left unmatched: 4. The CDR3 runs 13 residues. CDR1 SGHTA and CDR2 FQGTGA come from the germline V gene. The CDR3 reads CASSLGQDLEQFF. In DNA form, the CDR3 reads TGTGCCAGCAGCTTAGGACAGGATCTTGAGCAGTTCTTC.

The CDR3 sequence is CASEGTDYQETQYF. DNA of the CDR3: TGCGCCAGCGAGGGGACAGACTACCAAGAGACCCAGTACTTC. The chain links TRBV5-1 to TRBJ2-5, with 7 bases matching TRBD1. Germline CDR1 SGHRS, CDR2 YFSETQ. With 7 bases clipped from V and 0 bases from J, the junction kept 6 bases outside the gene matches. The CDR3 runs 14 residues.

This clone has only one observation. The rearrangement uses TRBV28 and TRBJ1-1; no definite D call. The CDR3 spans 12 residues. Looked up from germline, CDR1 is MDHEN and CDR2 is SYDVKM. Trimming stripped 3 bases from V and 6 bases from J, with 8 bases between. Written as DNA, the CDR3 is TGTGCCAGCAGTTTTAGCCTCGCTGAAGCTTTCTTT. It encodes CASSFSLAEAFF.

V gene TRBV5-1 combines with J gene TRBJ2-3; D might be TRBD2 (6 bases). The CDR3 has 16 residues. Trimming pared 4 bases from V and 1 base from J, leaving 16 bases between. CDR1 SGHRS and CDR2 YFSETQ come from the germline V gene. CDR3 sequence: CASSPGGAGGTDTQYF. In DNA, the CDR3 is TGCGCCAGCAGCCCCGGCGGGGCGGGCGGCACAGATACGCAGTATTTT.

This clone was counted a few times. At the DNA level, this CDR3 is encoded by other sequences in the same sample as well. CDR3 protein: CASSPVTGELFF. DNA for the CDR3: TGTGCCAGCTCACCAGTCACCGGGGAGCTGTTTTTT. The V gene is TRBV18, the J gene TRBJ2-2; D gene unclear. Germline CDR1 and CDR2: KGHSH and LQKENI. CDR3 length: 12 residues. Trimming stripped 2 bases from V and 4 bases from J, with 2 bases between.

As regards this clone: Different DNA sequences within this sample yield the same CDR3. The gene calls are TRBV5-6 and TRBJ1-2; no definite D call. Germline-derived CDR1 and CDR2 are SGHDT and YYEEEE. There are 13 residues in the CDR3. The V end lost 0 bases, the J end lost 2 bases, and 5 bases lay between the germline ends. The DNA of the CDR3 is TGTGCCAGCAGCTTGGACAGAAACTATGGCTACACCTTC. Its protein is CASSLDRNYGYTF.

This sequence joins TRBV28 and TRBJ1-6, with D possibly TRBD1 on 6 matching bases. The germline CDR1 and CDR2 sequences are MDHEN and SYDVKM. The CDR3 is made up of 16 amino acids. V was cut by 6 bases and J by 9 bases, with 21 bases left in between. CDR3 DNA: TGTGCCAGCAGCAGGGGAGGGCAGGGTTATTTTTCACCCCTCCACTTT. It yields the protein CASSRGGQGYFSPLHF.

The chain combines TRBV18 with TRBJ2-1; 8 bases line up with TRBD1. This CDR3 spans 16 amino acids. The ends lost 6 bases at V and 4 bases at J; junction bases unmatched: 11. Germline V gives CDR1 KGHSH, CDR2 LQKENI. The DNA of the CDR3 is TGTGCCAGCTCCACAGGACAGGGCGTATGGTACAATGAGCAGTTCTTC. The encoded protein is CASSTGQGVWYNEQFF.

The rearrangement links TRBV27 to TRBJ2-2; possible D gene TRBD2, 6 bases. Germline lookup yields CDR1 MNHEY and CDR2 SMNVEV (reference sequence). Trimming shortened V by 6 bases and J by 7 bases, and 21 bases separated the two germline ends. The CDR3 loop spans 16 amino acids. In nucleotides, the CDR3 is TGTGCCAGCAGAGACTACTCGGGACTTTCCAACGGGGAGCTGTTTTTT. The encoded protein is CASRDYSGLSNGELFF.

The chain joins TRBV28 to TRBJ2-5; D ambiguous. Looked up from germline, CDR1 is MDHEN and CDR2 is SYDVKM. Trimming removed 8 bases from V and 2 bases from J, with 9 bases in between. The CDR3 runs 12 residues. This chain's CDR3 is CASGLRQETQYF. The DNA of the CDR3 is TGTGCCAGCGGGCTGAGACAAGAGACCCAGTACTTC.

This clone was detected only once. The chain has TRBV5-1 and TRBJ2-1; no reliable D call. The CDR3 runs to 15 residues. V lost 4 bases and J lost 6, with 17 bases in between. Germline CDR1 and CDR2: SGHRS and YFSETQ. The CDR3 region is CASSGQPYLSNEQFF. The CDR3 region has the DNA TGCGCCAGCAGCGGGCAACCTTACTTGAGCAATGAGCAGTTCTTC.